These 12 T cell receptor beta chains share one sample of origin, sequenced in a study of T cells in Graves' hyperthyroidism and ophthalmopathy. RNA transcripts yielded amplified TCR beta CDR3 regions. Researchers ran a first-round RT-PCR on the TCR CDR3 using the HTBI primer set. TCRdb re-derived calls from the multiplex PCR reads in MiXCR, one entry per CDR3 protein. The table includes around 600,000 distinct CDR3 sequences, over 40% detected once. The sequenced material came from peripheral blood or thyroid tissue (not recorded which). These receptors originate from an adult man with Graves' disease, either hyperthyroidism or ophthalmopathy (not recorded which).

This clonotype was detected only a few times. J is TRBJ1-6 and V is TRBV20-1, with TRBD1 as a possible D gene (5 bases). V was cut by 2 bases and J by 7 bases, with 15 bases left in between. Germline loops: CDR1 DFQATT, CDR2 SNEGSKA (reference sequence). The CDR3 consists of 15 residues. The DNA of the CDR3 is TGCAGTGCTAGACAGGACGGGACCTTGAATTCACCCCTCCACTTT. As protein: CSARQDGTLNSPLHF.

V usage is TRBV20-1 and J usage is TRBJ2-7; TRBD1 might be the D (7 bases). Germline-derived CDR1 and CDR2 are DFQATT and SNEGSKA (reference sequence). Trimming took off 3 bases at V and 2 bases at J, with 14 bases between the two ends. The CDR3 length is 14 residues. The CDR3 DNA reads TGCAGTGCTAGGGGGGGTACAGGGGCCTACGAGCAGTACTTC. This codes for CSARGGTGAYEQYF.

About this clonotype itself: This may be a read error: a much more frequent sequence differs by one nucleotide. The rearrangement joins TRBV7-8 to TRBJ1-1; 8 bases fit TRBD1. CDR3 length equals 15 residues. Per germline, CDR1 SGHVS and CDR2 FQNEAQ. V trimming: 3 bases; J trimming: 3 bases; junction bases outside the gene matches: 6. CDR3 in DNA: TGTGCCAGCAGCTTCGCAGGGGGCAGGGACACTGAAGCTTTCTTT. Translated: CASSFAGGRDTEAFF. Filled out from reference TRBV7-8 and TRBJ1-1, the complete variable domain reads GAGVSQSPRYKVAKRGQDVALRCDPISGHVSLFWYQQALGQGPEFLTYFQNEAQLDKSGLPSDRFFAERPEGSVSTLKIQRTQQEDSAVYLCASSFAGGRDTEAFFGQGTRLTVV.

This clonotype turned up a few times. The chain uses TRBV2 and TRBJ2-7, with 7 bases fitting TRBD1. Trimming cost V 0 bases and J 4 bases; bases outside gene matches: 0. The CDR3 is 13 residues long. The germline V gene has CDR1 SNHLY and CDR2 FYNNEI. The CDR3 sequence is CASSEARGYEQYF. CDR3 in DNA: TGTGCCAGCAGTGAAGCCAGGGGGTACGAGCAGTACTTC. The full variable domain, completed using reference TRBV2 and TRBJ2-7, is EPEVTQTPSHQVTQMGQEVILRCVPISNHLYFYWYRQILGQKVEFLVSFYNNEISEKSEIFDDQFSVERPDGSNFTLKIRSTKLEDSAMYFCASSEARGYEQYFGPGTRLTVT.

The V call is TRBV20-1, the J call TRBJ1-1, with a possible D match to TRBD1 (6 bases). The V and J ends lost 5 bases and 6 bases respectively, with 13 bases between them. Germline V gene data show CDR1 as DFQATT and CDR2 as SNEGSKA (reference sequence). The CDR3 runs to 12 residues. For the CDR3, the DNA is TGCAGTGCTCTCAGGGGAGTCGCTGAAGCTTTCTTT. Translation gives CSALRGVAEAFF.

This clonotype was observed many times. J is TRBJ1-1 and V is TRBV25-1, with 11 bases matching TRBD1. The CDR3 loop spans 15 amino acids. V lost 5 bases and J lost 1; bases outside the gene matches: 3. Germline CDR1 MGHDK, CDR2 SYGVNS. The CDR3: CASSKGQGANTEAFF. The CDR3 nucleotides read TGTGCCAGCAGTAAAGGACAGGGGGCGAACACTGAAGCTTTCTTT. The full variable domain, its missing parts supplied by reference TRBV25-1 and TRBJ1-1, is EADIYQTPRYLVIGTGKKITLECSQTMGHDKMYWYQQDPGMELHLIHYSYGVNSTEKGDLSSESTVSRIRTEHFPLTLESARPSHTSQYLCASSKGQGANTEAFFGQGTRLTVV.

The CDR3 coding sequence is TGTGCCAGCAGCTTAGCGCTTCACCCAGGGGGTGACACTGAAGCTTTCTTT. It specifies CASSLALHPGGDTEAFF. The chain joins TRBV7-8 to TRBJ1-1; TRBD1 agrees at 7 bases. The V segment lost 0 bases and the J segment 3 bases; nucleotides outside the gene matches: 10. CDR3 length: 17 residues. Germline values: CDR1 SGHVS, CDR2 FQNEAQ. The whole variable domain, filled in from reference TRBV7-8 and TRBJ1-1, reads GAGVSQSPRYKVAKRGQDVALRCDPISGHVSLFWYQQALGQGPEFLTYFQNEAQLDKSGLPSDRFFAERPEGSVSTLKIQRTQQEDSAVYLCASSLALHPGGDTEAFFGQGTRLTVV.

This clonotype has a count of ten or more. V and J are TRBV10-2 and TRBJ1-2; D uncertain. V shed 4 bases and J shed 0 bases, with 9 bases lying between them. In germline, CDR1 is WSHSY, CDR2 SAAADI. This CDR3 has 14 residues. CDR3 in DNA: TGCGCCAGCAGTGCTCTCCCGGCTAACTATGGCTACACCTTC. Translation: CASSALPANYGYTF.

This clonotype was seen many times. This rearrangement joins TRBV15 to TRBJ1-4; D unresolved. In germline, CDR1 is LNHNV, CDR2 YYDKDF (reference sequence). The CDR3 has 16 amino acids. With 3 bases removed from V and 3 bases from J, the gap between germline ends came to 14 bases. The CDR3 nucleotides read TGTGCCACCAGCAGGGACCCGGGATCGGCTAATGAAAAACTGTTTTTT. Translating it yields CATSRDPGSANEKLFF.

The chain employs TRBV2 and TRBJ1-1; D might be TRBD1 (5 bases). V was trimmed by 8 bases and J by 4 bases, leaving 11 bases between them. Germline lookup yields CDR1 SNHLY and CDR2 FYNNEI. The CDR3 contains 12 residues. CDR3 residues: CASRQSRTEAFF. The CDR3 region has the DNA TGTGCCAGCCGACAGTCACGCACTGAAGCTTTCTTT. The entire variable domain, with the rest obtained from reference TRBV2 and TRBJ1-1, is as follows: EPEVTQTPSHQVTQMGQEVILRCVPISNHLYFYWYRQILGQKVEFLVSFYNNEISEKSEIFDDQFSVERPDGSNFTLKIRSTKLEDSAMYFCASRQSRTEAFFGQGTRLTVV.

The chain is built from TRBV2 and TRBJ1-5; possibly TRBD1 for D (5 bases). The CDR3 consists of 16 residues. V was clipped by 4 bases and J by 7 bases, with 20 bases between them. Germline V gene sequence: CDR1 SNHLY, CDR2 FYNNEI. The CDR3 bases are TGTGCCAGCAGTGCGGGACTAGCGGGGGGTAAACAGCCCCAGCATTTT. This translates into CASSAGLAGGKQPQHF.

Regarding this clonotype: A much larger clone lies one base from this, so it may be a read error. The chain employs TRBV7-9 and TRBJ1-5; D uncertain. The CDR3 is made up of 17 amino acids. CDR1 and CDR2 from the germline V gene are SEHNR and FQNEAQ (reference sequence). V gave up 5 bases and J gave up 2 bases, with 19 bases separating them. The CDR3 bases are TGTGCCAGCAGCCAAGCGCCGGGAGTAGACGGCAATCAGCCCCAGCATTTT. Protein: CASSQAPGVDGNQPQHF.